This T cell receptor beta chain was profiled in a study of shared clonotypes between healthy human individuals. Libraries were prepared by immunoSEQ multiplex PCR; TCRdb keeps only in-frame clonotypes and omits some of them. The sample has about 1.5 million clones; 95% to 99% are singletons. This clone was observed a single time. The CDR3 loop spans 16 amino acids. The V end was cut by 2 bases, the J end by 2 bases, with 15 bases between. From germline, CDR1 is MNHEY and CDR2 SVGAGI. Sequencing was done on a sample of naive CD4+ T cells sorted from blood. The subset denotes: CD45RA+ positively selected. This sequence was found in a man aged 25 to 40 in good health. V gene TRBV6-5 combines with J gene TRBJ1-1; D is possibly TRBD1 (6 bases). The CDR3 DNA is TGTGCCAGCAGTTACGCTACAGGGTACGGAAACACTGAAGCTTTCTTT. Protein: CASSYATGYGNTEAFF.